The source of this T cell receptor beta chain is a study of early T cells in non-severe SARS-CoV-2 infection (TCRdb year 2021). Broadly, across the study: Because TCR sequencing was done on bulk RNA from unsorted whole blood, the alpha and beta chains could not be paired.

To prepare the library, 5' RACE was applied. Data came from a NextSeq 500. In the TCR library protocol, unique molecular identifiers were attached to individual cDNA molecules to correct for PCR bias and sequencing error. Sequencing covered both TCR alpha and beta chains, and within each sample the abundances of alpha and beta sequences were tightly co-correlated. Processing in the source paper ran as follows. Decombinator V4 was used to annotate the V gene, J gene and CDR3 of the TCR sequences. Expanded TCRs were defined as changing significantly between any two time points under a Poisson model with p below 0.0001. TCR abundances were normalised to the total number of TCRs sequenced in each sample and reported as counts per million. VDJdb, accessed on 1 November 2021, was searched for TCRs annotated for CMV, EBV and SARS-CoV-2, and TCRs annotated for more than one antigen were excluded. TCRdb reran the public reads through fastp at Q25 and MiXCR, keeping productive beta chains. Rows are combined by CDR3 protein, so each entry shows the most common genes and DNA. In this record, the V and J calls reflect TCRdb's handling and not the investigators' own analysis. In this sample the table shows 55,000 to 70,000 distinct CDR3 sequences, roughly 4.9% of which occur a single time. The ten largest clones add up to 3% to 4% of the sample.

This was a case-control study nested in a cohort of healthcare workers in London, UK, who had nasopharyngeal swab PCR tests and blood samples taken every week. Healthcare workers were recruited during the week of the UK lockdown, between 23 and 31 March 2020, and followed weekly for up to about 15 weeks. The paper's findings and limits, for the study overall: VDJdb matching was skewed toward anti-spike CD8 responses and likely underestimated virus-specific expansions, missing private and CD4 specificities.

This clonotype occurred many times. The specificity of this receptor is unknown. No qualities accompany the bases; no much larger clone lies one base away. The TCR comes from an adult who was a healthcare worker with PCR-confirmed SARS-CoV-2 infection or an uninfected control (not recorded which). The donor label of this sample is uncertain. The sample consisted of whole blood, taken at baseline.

CDR3 sequence: CASSAGQPQHF. Read as DNA, the sequence is TGTGCCAGCAGTGCGGGGCAGCCCCAGCATTTT. The rearrangement joined TRBV6-1 to TRBJ1-5; no D gene can be assigned with confidence. Reading the germline V gene gives CDR1 MNHNS and CDR2 SASEGT. Deletion took 4 bases off V and 7 bases off J, with a span of 5 bases between the germline ends. From its cysteine to its phenylalanine, the CDR3 spans 11 amino acids. The CDR3 DNA has 33 bases and is translated from base 1.